The entry that follows covers one T cell receptor beta chain sequence. This entry comes from a study of STAT5B mutations in CD4+ large granular lymphocyte leukemia. The table came from immunoSEQ multiplex PCR; TCRdb's copy has only in-frame clones and leaves some out. The profile shows roughly 35,000 clones, approximately 67% of them singletons. The V gene lost 0 bases and the J gene lost 1 base, with 10 bases spanning the gap. Germline V gene lookup returns CDR1 SEHNR and CDR2 FQNEAQ (reference sequence). The CDR3 covers 17 residues. The source of this sequence is a human donor in good health. Sequencing was performed on CD4+ T cells from blood buffy coats. This chain connects TRBV7-9 to TRBJ2-6; a possible D gene is TRBD1 (6 bases). The chain's CDR3 is CASSLALGASGANVLTF. The CDR3 DNA reads TGTGCCAGCAGCTTAGCGCTGGGGGCTTCTGGGGCCAACGTCCTGACTTTC.